This T cell receptor beta chain stems from a study of blood T cell repertoires in COVID-19. The wider study: Sample material is recorded as cDNA or gDNA derived from T cells, B-cell-depleted T cells, or PBMCs.

Authors' methods: Reference gene primer amplification gave nucleated cell count estimates. TCRdb keeps only in-frame clones here, not all; method: immunoSEQ multiplex PCR. For V, J and clone size, that table is used; D and trimming come from the DNA. The sample has about 100,000 clones, 80% to 90% seen once. The length of the CDR3 is 14 residues. V dropped 3 bases and J dropped 6 bases, with 15 bases sitting between them. Germline CDR1 DFQATT, CDR2 SNEGSKA (reference sequence). This clonotype was sampled from a woman between 45 and 60 years old who had recovered from COVID-19. The source material was PBMCs or T cells enriched from blood (not recorded which). V usage is TRBV20-1 and J usage is TRBJ1-5; D gene uncertain. The CDR3 loop reads CSASNSSVRQPQHF. CDR3 nucleotides: TGCAGTGCTAGTAATAGTTCGGTACGTCAGCCCCAGCATTTT.